Sequencing of this T cell receptor (beta chain) was carried out in a study of T cells after yellow fever vaccination. For the study at large: Preparation of the low-cell-number fractions used SMART-Seq v4 Ultra Low Input.

Findings and caveats of the study: The study found a weaker secondary response that peaked faster, day 5 versus 15.

One entry per CDR3 protein, called by TCRdb with MiXCR from the 5' RACE reads. The sample holds about 550,000 distinct CDR3 sequences, about a fifth seen once. Germline-derived CDR1 and CDR2 are SGHVS and FQNEAQ. CDR3 size: 16 residues. Trimming cost V 1 base and J 2 bases, with 13 bases left between them. This clonotype came up a few times. The antigen is unknown. V and J are TRBV7-8 and TRBJ2-3; D remains unclear. The sequence was collected from a man aged 25-45 years who received the YFV17D yellow fever vaccine. Sequences were derived from PBMCs, sampled 15 days after the yellow fever booster vaccination. For the CDR3, the DNA is TGTGCCAGCAGCTTAGGGTTGGTGGTTTACACAGATACGCAGTATTTT. Translated, it gives CASSLGLVVYTDTQYF.